This T cell receptor beta chain was retrieved from a study of monozygotic twins with inflammatory bowel disease. General observations from the study: The authors note that differing immunosuppressive treatments may have added variability to patient repertoires. A single strong clonotype or signal linked to IBD was not supported.

Sampling involved one blood draw (roughly 2.5 ml) for every donor. With regard to this clonotype: As yet, its antigen is unknown.

Samples each yielded cDNA through eight separate reactions. TCRdb reworked the 5' RACE reads into one entry per CDR3 protein, no DNA. The sample includes roughly 320,000 distinct CDR3 sequences. In germline, CDR1 is MNHEY, CDR2 SVGEGT. This CDR3 is built from 14 residues. The sequence derives from a human donor with ulcerative colitis or Crohn's disease, or a healthy co-twin of an affected twin (not recorded which). What was sequenced was blood. The chain uses TRBV6-2 or TRBV6-3 and TRBJ2-7. CDR3 in amino acids: CASSYSNSPYEQYF.